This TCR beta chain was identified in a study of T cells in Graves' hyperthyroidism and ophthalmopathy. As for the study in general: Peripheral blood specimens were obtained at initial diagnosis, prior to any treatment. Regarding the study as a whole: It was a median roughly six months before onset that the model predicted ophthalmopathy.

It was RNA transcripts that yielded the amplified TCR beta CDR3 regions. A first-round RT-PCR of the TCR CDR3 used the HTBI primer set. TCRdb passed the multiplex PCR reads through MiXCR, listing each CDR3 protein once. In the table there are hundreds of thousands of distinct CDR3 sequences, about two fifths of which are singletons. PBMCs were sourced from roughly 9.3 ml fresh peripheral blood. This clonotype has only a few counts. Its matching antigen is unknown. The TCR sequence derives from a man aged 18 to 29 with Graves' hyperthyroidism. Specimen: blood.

This CDR3 is CASSYTLANEKLFF. The DNA for the CDR3 is TGTGCCAGCAGTTACACCCTAGCTAATGAAAAACTGTTTTTT. This chain connects TRBV6-5 to TRBJ1-4; the D is unclear. The CDR3 runs 14 residues. V lost 2 bases to trimming and J lost 3 bases, with 7 bases between them. Germline V gives CDR1 MNHEY, CDR2 SVGAGI.